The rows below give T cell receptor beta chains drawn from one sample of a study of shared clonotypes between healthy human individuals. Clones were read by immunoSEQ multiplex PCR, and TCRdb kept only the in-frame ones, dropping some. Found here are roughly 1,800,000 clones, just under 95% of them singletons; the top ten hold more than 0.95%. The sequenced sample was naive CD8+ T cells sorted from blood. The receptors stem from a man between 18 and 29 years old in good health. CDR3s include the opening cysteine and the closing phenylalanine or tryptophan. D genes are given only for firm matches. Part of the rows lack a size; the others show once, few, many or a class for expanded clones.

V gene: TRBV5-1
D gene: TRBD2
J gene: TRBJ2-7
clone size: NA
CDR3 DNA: TGCGCCAGCAGGGCGACTAGCGGCTATGAGCAGTACTTC
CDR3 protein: CASRATSGYEQYF

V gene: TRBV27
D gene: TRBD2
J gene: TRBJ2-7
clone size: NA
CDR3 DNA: TGTGCCAGCAGCCTTTACAAGGGAGGGGAGCAGTACTTC
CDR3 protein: CASSLYKGGEQYF

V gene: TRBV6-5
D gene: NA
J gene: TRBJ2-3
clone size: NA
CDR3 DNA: TGTGCCAGCCCAAGTTGTGCCTGTGATACGCAGTATTTT
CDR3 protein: CASPSCACDTQYF

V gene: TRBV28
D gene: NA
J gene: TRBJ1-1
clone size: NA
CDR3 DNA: TGTGCCAGCACCCACCAGGGGTCCACTGAAGCTTTCTTT
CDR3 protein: CASTHQGSTEAFF

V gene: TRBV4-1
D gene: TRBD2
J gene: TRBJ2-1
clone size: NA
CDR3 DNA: TGCGCCAGCAGCCAAGTAGCGGGCTACAATGAGCAGTTCTTC
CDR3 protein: CASSQVAGYNEQFF

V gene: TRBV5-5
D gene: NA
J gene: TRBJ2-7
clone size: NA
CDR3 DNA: TGTGCCAGCAGCGACCCCGGTATCTCCTACGAGCAGTACTTC
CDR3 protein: CASSDPGISYEQYF

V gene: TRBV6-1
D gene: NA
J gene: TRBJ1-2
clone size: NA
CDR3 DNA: TGTGCCAGCAGTGTAGCGGCGCGAGGGACTTATGGCTACACCTTC
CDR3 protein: CASSVAARGTYGYTF

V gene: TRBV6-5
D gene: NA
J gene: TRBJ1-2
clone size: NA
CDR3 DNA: TGTGCCAGCAATTGGAATGAGGGCCTGAACGATGGCTACACCTTC
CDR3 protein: CASNWNEGLNDGYTF

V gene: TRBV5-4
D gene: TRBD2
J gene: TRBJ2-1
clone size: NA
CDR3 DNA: TGTGCCAGCAGCTTGACGACTAGCAACGATGAGCAGTTCTTC
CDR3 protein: CASSLTTSNDEQFF

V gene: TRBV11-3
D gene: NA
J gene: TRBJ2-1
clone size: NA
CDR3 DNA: TGTGCCAGCAGCCCTAAAGTAAGCGGAGACAATGAGCAGTTCTTC
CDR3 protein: CASSPKVSGDNEQFF

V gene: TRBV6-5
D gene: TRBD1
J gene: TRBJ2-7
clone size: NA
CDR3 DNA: TGTGCCAGCAGTTACTCTGAGGGGGCAGGGGAGCAGTACTTC
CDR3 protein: CASSYSEGAGEQYF

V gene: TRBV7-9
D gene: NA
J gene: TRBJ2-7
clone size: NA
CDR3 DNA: TGTGCCAGCAGCTTAGTAGGTGGGGACTACGAGCAGTACTTC
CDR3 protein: CASSLVGGDYEQYF

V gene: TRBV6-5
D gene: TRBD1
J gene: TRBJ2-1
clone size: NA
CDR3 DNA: TGTGCCAGCAGGCCGGGACAGGGGTTCAATGAGCAGTTCTTC
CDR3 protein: CASRPGQGFNEQFF

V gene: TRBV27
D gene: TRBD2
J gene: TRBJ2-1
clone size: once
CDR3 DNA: TGTGCCAGCGTCGGGGGGACCTACAATGAGCAGTTCTTC
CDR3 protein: CASVGGTYNEQFF

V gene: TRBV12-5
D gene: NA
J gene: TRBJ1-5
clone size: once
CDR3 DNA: TGTGCTAGTGGTTTGGTCAGGGAATCAGCTTATAGCAATCAGCCCCAGCATTTT
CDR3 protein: CASGLVRESAYSNQPQHF

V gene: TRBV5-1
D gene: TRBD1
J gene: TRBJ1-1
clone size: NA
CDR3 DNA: TGCGCCAGCAGCCTAAGGACAGGGGGGCGTGAAGCTTTCTTT
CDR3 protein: CASSLRTGGREAFF

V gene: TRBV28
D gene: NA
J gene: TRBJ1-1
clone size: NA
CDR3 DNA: TGTGCCAGCAGTTTTGGGTACGCTGAAGCTTTCTTT
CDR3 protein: CASSFGYAEAFF

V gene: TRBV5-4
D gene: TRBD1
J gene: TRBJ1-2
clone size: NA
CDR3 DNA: TGTGCCAGCAGCTTACAGGGGGACTATGGCTACACCTTC
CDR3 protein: CASSLQGDYGYTF

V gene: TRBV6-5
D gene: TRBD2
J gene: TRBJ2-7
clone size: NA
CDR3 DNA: TGTGCCAGCAGCGAGTTAGGGGGCCTAGCGGGGGAGCAGTACTTC
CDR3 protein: CASSELGGLAGEQYF

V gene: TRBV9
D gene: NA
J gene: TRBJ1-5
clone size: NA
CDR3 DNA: TGTGCCAGCACCTATCCCGGGAGCAGGGAGGGCAATCAGCCCCAGCATTTT
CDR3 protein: CASTYPGSREGNQPQHF

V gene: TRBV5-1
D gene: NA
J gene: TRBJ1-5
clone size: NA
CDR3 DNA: TGCGCCAGCAGCCTCCACCCGAGGGCAGGGGCACATCAGCCCCAGCATTTT
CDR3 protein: CASSLHPRAGAHQPQHF

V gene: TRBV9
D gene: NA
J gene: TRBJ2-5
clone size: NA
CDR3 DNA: TGTGCCAGCAGCGTAGGCGAAACCCAAGAGACCCAGTACTTC
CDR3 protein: CASSVGETQETQYF

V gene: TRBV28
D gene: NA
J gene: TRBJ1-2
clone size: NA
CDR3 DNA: TGTGCCAGCATTCCCGGGGGCGGGGACTATGGCTACACCTTC
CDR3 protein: CASIPGGGDYGYTF

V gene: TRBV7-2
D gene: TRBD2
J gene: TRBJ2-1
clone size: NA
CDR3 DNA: TGTGCCAGCAGCCGCGCTAGCGGCCTCAGCTCCTACAATGAGCAGTTCTTC
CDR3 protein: CASSRASGLSSYNEQFF

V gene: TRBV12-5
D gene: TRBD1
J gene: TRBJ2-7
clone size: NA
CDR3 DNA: TGTGCTAGTGGTTTGGTTGCAGGGGGCTACGAGCAGTACTTC
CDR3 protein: CASGLVAGGYEQYF

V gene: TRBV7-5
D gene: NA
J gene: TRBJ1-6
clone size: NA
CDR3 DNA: TGTGCCAGAAGGAAGACAGGCCGCTCCTATAATTCACCCCTCCACTTT
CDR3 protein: CARRKTGRSYNSPLHF

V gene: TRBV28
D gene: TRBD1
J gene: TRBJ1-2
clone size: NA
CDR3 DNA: TGTGCCAGCAGCTCTTACAGGGGTAGTGGCTACACCTTC
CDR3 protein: CASSSYRGSGYTF

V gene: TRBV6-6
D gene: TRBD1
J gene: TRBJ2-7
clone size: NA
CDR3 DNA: TGTGCCAGCAGCCCTGACAGGGGGCCGTACGAGCAGTACTTC
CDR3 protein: CASSPDRGPYEQYF

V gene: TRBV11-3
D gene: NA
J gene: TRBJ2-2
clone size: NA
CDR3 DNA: TGTGCCAGCAGCCCTAGCGGGACAGGGTACTCCGGGGAGCTGTTTTTT
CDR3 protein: CASSPSGTGYSGELFF

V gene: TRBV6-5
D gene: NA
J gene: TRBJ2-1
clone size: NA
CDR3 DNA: TGTGCCAGCAGCCCTTTGGGAAATGAGCAGTTCTTC
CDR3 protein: CASSPLGNEQFF

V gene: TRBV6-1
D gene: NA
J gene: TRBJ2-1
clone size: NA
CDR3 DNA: TGTGCCAGCAGTGAGATAAGGGACAATGAGCAGTTCTTC
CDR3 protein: CASSEIRDNEQFF

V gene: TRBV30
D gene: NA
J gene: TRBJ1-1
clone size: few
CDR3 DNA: TGTGCCTGGAGTCCCCGGGAAGGGAGCACTGAAGCTTTCTTT
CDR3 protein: CAWSPREGSTEAFF

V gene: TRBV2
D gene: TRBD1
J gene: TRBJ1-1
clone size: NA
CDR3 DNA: TGTGCCAGCAGTGAGGGACAGGGGGAAATGGTGATGAACACTGAAGCTTTCTTT
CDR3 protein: CASSEGQGEMVMNTEAFF

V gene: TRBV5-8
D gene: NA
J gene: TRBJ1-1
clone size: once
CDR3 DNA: TGTGCCAGCAGCTTGGGCCCCCCCAGTGGCACTGAAGCTTTCTTT
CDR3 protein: CASSLGPPSGTEAFF

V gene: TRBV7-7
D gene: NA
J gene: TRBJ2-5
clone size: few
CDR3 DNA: TGTGCTAGCAGCTTACACCCGGAGCTAGGAGAGACCCAGTACTTC
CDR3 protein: CASSLHPELGETQYF

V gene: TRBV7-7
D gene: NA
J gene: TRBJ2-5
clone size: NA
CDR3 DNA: TGTGCTAGCAGCGTACGACTAGTTCCTCAAGAGACCCAGTACTTC
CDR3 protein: CASSVRLVPQETQYF

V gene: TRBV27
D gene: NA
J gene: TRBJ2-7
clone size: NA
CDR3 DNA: TGTGCCAGCAGTTTATCGATCACAGGGTCGGCCTACGAGCAGTACTTC
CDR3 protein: CASSLSITGSAYEQYF

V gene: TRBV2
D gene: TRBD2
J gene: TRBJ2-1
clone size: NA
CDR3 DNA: TGTGCCAGCAGTGAAGTGTATTGGCGGGAGGGCCGGATCAATGAGCAGTTCTTC
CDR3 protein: CASSEVYWREGRINEQFF

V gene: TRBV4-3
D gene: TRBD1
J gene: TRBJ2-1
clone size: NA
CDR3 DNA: TGCGCCAGCAGCCAAGGGGTGGGACAGGACTACAATGAGCAGTTCTTC
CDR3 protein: CASSQGVGQDYNEQFF

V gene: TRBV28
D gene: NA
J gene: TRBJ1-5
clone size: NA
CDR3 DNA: TGTGCCAGCAGCAGGAATACAGAGGGAGAACAGCCCCAGCATTTT
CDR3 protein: CASSRNTEGEQPQHF

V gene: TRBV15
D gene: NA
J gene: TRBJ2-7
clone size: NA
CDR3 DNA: TGTGCCACCAGCAGAATCCAGGGCCACGAGCAGTACTTC
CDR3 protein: CATSRIQGHEQYF

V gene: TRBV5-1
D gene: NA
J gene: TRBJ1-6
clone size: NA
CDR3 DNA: TGCGCCAGCAGCTTGGCCTCAACAGAAAATAATTCACCCCTCCACTTT
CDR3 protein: CASSLASTENNSPLHF

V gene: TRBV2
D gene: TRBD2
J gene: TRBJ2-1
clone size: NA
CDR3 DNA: TGTGCCAGCAGTGAGCTAGCGGTTCACAATGAGCAGTTCTTC
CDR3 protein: CASSELAVHNEQFF

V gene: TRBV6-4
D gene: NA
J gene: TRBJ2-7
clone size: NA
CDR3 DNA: TGTGCCAGCAGTGATTCCGACGGGGCGCAGTACTTC
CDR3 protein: CASSDSDGAQYF

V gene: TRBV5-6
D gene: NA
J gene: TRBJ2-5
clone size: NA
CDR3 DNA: TGTGCCAGCAGCTTGGTGAGACAGGGAGGGGAGACCCAGTACTTC
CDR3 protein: CASSLVRQGGETQYF